Given below is one TCR beta chain in context. Antigen specificity is unknown. The sample originates from a study of CD8+CD57+ T cells in acquired aplastic anemia. Patients chosen for sequencing had CD8+CD57+ cells that had expanded, as shown by flow cytometry. The patients, all of them, had severe acquired aplastic anemia. General study points: It was found that 25 to 35 CD8+ CDR3 sequences were shared between patients and controls.

Genomic DNA, serving as template, underwent TCR beta VDJ and CDR3 profiling. One entry per CDR3 protein, called by TCRdb with MiXCR from the reads. The table includes 150,000 to 170,000 distinct CDR3 sequences, approximately 52% detected once. Germline CDR1 SNHLY, CDR2 FYNNEI. V lost 10 bases and J 1 base, leaving 13 bases between the germline ends. CDR3 length: 13 amino acids. The rearrangement uses TRBV2 and TRBJ1-1; D is possibly TRBD1 (6 bases). Source material: sorted CD4+, CD8+, or CD8+CD57+ T cells (not recorded which) from PBMCs. The TCR sequence derives from a human donor with aplastic anemia. The CDR3 region is CANIGGGNTEAFF. DNA of the CDR3: TGTGCCAACATAGGGGGGGGGAACACTGAAGCTTTCTTT.